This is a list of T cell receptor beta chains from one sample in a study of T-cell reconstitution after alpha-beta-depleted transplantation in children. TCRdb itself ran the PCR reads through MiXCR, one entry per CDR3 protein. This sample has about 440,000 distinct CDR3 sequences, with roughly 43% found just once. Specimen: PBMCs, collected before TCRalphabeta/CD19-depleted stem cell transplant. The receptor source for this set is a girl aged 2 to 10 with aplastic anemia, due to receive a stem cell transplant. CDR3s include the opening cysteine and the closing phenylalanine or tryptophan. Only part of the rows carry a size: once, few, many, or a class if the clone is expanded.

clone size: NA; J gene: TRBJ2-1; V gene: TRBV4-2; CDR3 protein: CASSPRRADEQFF
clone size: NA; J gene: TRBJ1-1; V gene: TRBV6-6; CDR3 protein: CASCYMLNTEAFF
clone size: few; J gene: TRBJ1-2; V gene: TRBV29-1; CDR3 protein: CSVEGWGNGYTF
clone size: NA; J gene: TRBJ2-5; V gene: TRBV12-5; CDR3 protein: CASGSPAGLLAGTKTQYF
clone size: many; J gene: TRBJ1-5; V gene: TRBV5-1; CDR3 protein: CASSPSGSSNQPQHF
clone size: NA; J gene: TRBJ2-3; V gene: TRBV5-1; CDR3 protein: CASSLDQGHSDTQYF
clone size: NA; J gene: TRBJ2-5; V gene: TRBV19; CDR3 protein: CASSIDVSRTVGQETQYF
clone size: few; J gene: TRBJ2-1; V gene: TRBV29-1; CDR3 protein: CSVRSQTSEQFF
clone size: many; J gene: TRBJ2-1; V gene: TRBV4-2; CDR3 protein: CASSQAAGGHNEQFF
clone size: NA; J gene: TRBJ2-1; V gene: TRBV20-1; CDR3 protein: CSAGSGRPYNEQFF
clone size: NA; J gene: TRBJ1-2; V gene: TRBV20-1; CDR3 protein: CSAPQGTNYGYTF
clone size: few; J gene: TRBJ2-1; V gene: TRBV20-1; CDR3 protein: CSARTGLAGNNEQFF
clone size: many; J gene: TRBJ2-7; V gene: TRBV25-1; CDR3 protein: CASSELGSGRQIF
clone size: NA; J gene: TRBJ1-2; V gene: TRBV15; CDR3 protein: CATSRDNEGGYTF
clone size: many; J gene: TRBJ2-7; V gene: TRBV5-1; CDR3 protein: CASSPPGRAYEQYF
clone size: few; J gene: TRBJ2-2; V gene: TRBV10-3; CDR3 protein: CAINGGEGELFF
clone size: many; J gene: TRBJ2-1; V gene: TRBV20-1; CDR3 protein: CSARPLAGVNEQFF
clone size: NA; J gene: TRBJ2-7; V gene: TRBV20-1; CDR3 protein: CSASLPGLGAEQYF
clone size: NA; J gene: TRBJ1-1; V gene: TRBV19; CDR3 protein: CASGHTANTEAFF
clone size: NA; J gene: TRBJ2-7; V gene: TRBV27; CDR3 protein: CASSLWGKGFYEQYF
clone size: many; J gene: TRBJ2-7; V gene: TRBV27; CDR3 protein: CASSLSGTPGGEQYF
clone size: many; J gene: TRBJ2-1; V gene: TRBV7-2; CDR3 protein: CASSDGTPYNEQFF
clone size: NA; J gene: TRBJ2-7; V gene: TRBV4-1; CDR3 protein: CASSPSGLAETYEQYF
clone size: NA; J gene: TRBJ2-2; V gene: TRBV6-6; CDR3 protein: CASRHGGELFF
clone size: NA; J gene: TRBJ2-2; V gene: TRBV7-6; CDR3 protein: CASSLEDMITTNTGELFF
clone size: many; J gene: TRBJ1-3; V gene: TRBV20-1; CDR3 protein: CSASLRGSGNTIYF
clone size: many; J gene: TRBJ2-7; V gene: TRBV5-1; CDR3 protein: CASSIAGTYEQYF
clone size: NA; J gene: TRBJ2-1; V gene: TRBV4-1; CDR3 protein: CASSQGAGANEQFF
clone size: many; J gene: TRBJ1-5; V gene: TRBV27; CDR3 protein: CASSGPNQPQHF
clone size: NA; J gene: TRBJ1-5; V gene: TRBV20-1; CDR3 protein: CSARVIGQGQHF
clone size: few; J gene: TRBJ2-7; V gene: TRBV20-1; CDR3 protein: CSARTGPYEQYF
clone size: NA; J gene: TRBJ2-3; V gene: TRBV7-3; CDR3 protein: CASRPSGGLNTQYF
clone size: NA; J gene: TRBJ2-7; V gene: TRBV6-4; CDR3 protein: CASSDSTGTGQGEQYF